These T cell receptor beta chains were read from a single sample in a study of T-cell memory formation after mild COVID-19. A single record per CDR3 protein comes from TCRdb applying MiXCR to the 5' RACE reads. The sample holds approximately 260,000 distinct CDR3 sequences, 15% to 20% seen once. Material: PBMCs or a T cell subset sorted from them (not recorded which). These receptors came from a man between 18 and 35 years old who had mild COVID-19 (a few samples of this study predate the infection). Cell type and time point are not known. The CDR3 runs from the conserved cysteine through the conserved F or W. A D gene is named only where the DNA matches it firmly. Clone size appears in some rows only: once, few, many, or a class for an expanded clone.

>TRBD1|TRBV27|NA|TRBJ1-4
CASSSPGGNEKLFF
TGTGCCAGCAGTTCCCCAGGGGGGAATGAAAAACTGTTTTTT
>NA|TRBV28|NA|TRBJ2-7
CASAGVTSYEQYF
TGTGCCAGCGCTGGTGTCACCTCCTACGAGCAGTACTTC
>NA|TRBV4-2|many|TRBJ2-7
CASSQEWSVDEQYF
TGTGCCAGCAGCCAAGAATGGTCCGTCGACGAGCAGTACTTC
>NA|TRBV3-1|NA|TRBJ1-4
CASRIGEKLFF
TGTGCCAGCAGAATTGGTGAAAAACTGTTTTTT
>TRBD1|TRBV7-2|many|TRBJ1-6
CASSQRDRGTLHF
TGTGCCAGCAGCCAACGGGACAGGGGAACCCTCCACTTT
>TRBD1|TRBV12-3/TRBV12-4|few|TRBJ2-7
CASRIGTGQHEQYF
TGTGCCAGCAGGATAGGGACAGGGCAGCACGAGCAGTACTTC
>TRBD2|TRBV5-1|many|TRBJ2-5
CASRTGLAGQTQYF
TGCGCCAGCAGGACCGGACTAGCGGGCCAGACCCAGTACTTC
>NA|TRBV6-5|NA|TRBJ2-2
CASSPVQGLRNTGELFF
TGTGCCAGCAGTCCCGTCCAGGGCCTTAGGAACACCGGGGAGCTGTTTTTT
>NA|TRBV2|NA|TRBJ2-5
CASSGTKETQYF
TGTGCCAGCAGCGGAACAAAAGAGACCCAGTACTTC
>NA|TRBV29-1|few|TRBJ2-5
CSVDPAGTDQYF
TGCAGCGTTGACCCGGCAGGGACCGACCAATACTTC
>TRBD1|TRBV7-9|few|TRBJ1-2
CASSLDGQGVNGYTF
TGTGCCAGCAGCTTAGATGGACAGGGGGTGAATGGCTACACCTTC
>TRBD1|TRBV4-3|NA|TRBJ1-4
CASSPGQGGVNEKLFF
TGCGCCAGCAGCCCCGGACAGGGCGGCGTTAATGAAAAACTGTTTTTT
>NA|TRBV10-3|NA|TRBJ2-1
CAILRSGRDNEQFF
TGTGCCATCCTGAGGTCAGGCAGAGACAATGAGCAGTTCTTC
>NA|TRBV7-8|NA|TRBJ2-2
CASSLIGGTGELFF
TGTGCCAGCAGCTTAATCGGGGGAACCGGGGAGCTGTTTTTT